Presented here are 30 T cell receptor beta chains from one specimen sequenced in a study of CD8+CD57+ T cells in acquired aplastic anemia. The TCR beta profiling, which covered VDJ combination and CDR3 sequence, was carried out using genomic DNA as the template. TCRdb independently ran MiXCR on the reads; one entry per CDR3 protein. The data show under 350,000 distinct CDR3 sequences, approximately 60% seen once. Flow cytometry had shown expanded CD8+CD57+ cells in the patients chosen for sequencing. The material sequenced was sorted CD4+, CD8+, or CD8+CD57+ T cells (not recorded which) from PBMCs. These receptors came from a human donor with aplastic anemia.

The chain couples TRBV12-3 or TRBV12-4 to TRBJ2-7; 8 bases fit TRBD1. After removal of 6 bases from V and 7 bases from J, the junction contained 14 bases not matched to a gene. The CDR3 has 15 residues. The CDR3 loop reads CASRRTGSSIIEQYF. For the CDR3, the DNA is TGTGCCAGCAGGCGGACAGGGTCATCGATTATAGAGCAGTACTTC.

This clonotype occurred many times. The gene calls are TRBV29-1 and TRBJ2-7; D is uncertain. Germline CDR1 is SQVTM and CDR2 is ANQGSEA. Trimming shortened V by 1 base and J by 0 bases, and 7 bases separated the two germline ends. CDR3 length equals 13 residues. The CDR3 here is CSVEGGTSYEQYF. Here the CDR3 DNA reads TGCAGCGTTGAAGGGGGTACCTCCTACGAGCAGTACTTC.

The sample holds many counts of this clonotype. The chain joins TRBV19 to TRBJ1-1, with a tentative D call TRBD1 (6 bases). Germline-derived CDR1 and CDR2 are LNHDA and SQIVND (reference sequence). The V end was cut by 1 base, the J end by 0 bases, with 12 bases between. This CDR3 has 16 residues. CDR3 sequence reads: CASSIGARGLNTEAFF. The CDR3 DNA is TGTGCCAGTAGTATAGGGGCCAGGGGCTTGAACACTGAAGCTTTCTTT.

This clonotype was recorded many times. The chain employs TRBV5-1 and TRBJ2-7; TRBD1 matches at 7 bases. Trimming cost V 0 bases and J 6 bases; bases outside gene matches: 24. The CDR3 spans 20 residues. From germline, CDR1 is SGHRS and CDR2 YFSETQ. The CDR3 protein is CASSLAVPGFRTGVELEQYF. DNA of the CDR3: TGCGCCAGCAGCTTGGCCGTCCCGGGTTTTAGAACAGGGGTCGAACTCGAGCAGTACTTC.

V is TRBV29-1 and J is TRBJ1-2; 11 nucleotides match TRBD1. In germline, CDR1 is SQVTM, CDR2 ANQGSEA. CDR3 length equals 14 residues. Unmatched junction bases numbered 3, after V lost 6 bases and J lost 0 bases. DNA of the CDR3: TGCAGCGTAGGACAGGGGGCATCTAACTATGGCTACACCTTC. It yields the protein CSVGQGASNYGYTF.

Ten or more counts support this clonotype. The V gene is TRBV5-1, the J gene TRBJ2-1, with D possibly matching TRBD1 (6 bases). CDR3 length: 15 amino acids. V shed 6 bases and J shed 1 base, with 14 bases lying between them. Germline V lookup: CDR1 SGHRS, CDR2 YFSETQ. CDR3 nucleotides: TGCGCCAGCACTACTTCCGGGACATCCTACAATGAGCAGTTCTTC. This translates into CASTTSGTSYNEQFF.

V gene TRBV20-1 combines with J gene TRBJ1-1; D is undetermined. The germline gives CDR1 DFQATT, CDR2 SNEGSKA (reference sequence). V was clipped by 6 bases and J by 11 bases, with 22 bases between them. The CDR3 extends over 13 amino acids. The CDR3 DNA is TGCAGTGCCAGCAGTTGGTCAGGCTCGGTGGCTTTCTTT. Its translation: CSASSWSGSVAFF.

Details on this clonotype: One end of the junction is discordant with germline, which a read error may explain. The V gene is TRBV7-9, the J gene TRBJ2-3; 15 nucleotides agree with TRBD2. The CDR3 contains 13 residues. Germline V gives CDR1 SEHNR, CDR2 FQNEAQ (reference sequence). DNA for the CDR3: TGTGCCAGCAGCCAAGGACTAGCGGGAGGGCGGCATTTT. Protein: CASSQGLAGGRHF.

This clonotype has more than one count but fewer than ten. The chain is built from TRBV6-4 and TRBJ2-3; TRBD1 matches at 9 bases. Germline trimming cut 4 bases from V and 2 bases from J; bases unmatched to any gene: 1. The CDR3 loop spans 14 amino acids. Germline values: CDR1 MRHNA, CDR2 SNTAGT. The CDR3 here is CASSGQGDTDTQYF. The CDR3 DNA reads TGTGCCAGCAGTGGACAGGGGGACACAGATACGCAGTATTTT.

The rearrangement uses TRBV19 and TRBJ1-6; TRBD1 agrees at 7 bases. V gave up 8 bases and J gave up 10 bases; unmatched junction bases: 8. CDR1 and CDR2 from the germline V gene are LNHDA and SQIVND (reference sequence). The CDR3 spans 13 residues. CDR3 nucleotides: TGTGCCAGTGGGACAGATCGAGGGTCACCCCTCCACTTT. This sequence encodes CASGTDRGSPLHF.

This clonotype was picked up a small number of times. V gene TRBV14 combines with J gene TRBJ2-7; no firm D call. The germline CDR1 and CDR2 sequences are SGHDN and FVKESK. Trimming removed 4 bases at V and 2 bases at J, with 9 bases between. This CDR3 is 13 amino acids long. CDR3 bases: TGTGCCAGCAGCCCCGCAGCTACCTACGAGCAGTACTTC. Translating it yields CASSPAATYEQYF.

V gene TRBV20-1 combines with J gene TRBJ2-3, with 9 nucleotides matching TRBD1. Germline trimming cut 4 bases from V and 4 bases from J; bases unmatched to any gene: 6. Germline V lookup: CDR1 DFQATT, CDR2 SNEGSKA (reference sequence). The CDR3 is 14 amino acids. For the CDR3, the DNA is TGCAGTGCTACCCCACAGGGGGCGGCAGATACGCAGTATTTT. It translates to CSATPQGAADTQYF.

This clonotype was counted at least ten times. CDR3 loop: CASSFALAGLHNEQFF. CDR3 DNA: TGTGCCAGCAGCTTCGCGCTAGCGGGATTACACAATGAGCAGTTCTTC. The V call is TRBV7-2, the J call TRBJ2-1; 9 positions agree with TRBD2. Trimming cost V 3 bases and J 5 bases; bases outside gene matches: 8. CDR3 size: 16 residues. The germline V gene encodes CDR1 SGHTA and CDR2 FQGNSA.

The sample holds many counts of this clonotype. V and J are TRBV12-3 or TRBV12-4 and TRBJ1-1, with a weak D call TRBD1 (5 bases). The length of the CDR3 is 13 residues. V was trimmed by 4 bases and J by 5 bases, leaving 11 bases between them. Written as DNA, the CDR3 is TGTGCCAGCAGTTCGGGGGGGGGAACTGAAGCTTTCTTT. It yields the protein CASSSGGGTEAFF.

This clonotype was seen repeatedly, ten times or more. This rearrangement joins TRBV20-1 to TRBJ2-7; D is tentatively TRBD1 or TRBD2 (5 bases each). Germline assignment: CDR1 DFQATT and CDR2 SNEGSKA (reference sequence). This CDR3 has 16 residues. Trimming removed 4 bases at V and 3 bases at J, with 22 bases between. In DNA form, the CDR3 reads TGCAGTGCTATCTCATCGGGGCCCGGTTTTGGCTACGAGCAGTACTTC. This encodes CSAISSGPGFGYEQYF.

CDR3 loop: CASSLRVEQETQYF. CDR3 nucleotide sequence: TGTGCCAGCAGCTTACGGGTGGAACAAGAGACCCAGTACTTC. V usage is TRBV7-3 and J usage is TRBJ2-5; no reliable D call. This CDR3 is built from 14 residues. With 2 bases removed from V and 2 bases from J, the gap between germline ends came to 9 bases. CDR1 and CDR2 from the germline V gene are SGHTA and FQGTGA.

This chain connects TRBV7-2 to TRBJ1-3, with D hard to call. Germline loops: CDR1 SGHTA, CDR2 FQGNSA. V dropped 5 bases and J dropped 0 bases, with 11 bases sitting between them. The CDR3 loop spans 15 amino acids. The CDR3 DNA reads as TGTGCCAGCAGCGCGGTAGGGAACTCTGGAAACACCATATATTTT. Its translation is CASSAVGNSGNTIYF.

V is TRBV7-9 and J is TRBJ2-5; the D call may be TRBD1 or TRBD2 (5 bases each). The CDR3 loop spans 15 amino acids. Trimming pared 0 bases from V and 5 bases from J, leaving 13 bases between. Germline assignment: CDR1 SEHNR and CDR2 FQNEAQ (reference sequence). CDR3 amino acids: CASSLAAGRGETQYF. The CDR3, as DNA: TGTGCCAGCAGCTTAGCCGCAGGGCGAGGGGAGACCCAGTACTTC.

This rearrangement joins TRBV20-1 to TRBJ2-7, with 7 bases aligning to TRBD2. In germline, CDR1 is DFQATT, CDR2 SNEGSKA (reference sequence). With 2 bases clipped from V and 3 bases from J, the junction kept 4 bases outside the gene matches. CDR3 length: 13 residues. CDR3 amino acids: CSARWGGDYEQYF. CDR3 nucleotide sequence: TGCAGTGCTAGATGGGGGGGAGACTACGAGCAGTACTTC.

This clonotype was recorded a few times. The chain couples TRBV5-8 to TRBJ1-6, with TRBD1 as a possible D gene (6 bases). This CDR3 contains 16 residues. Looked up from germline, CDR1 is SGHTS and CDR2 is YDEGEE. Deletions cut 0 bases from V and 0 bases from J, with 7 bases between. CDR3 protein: CASSLEDSSYNSPLHF. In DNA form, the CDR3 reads TGTGCCAGCAGCTTGGAGGACAGCTCCTATAATTCACCCCTCCACTTT. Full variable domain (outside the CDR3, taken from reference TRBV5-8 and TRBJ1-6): EAGVTQSPTHLIKTRGQQATLRCSPISGHTSVYWYQQALGLGLQFLLWYDEGEERNRGNFPPRFSGRQFPNYSSELNVNALELEDSALYLCASSLEDSSYNSPLHFGNGTRLTVT.

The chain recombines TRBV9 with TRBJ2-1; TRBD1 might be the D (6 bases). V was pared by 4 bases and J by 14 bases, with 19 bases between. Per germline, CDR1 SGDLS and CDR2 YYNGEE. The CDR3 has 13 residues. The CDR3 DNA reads TGTGCCAGCAGCCCAACGTTAACAGGGATGGAGTTCTTC. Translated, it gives CASSPTLTGMEFF.

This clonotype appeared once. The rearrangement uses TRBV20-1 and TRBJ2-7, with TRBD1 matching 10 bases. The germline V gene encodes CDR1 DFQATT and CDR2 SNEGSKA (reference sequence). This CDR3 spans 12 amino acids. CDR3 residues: CRGGGQGDEQYF. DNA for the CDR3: TGCAGAGGGGGCGGACAGGGGGACGAGCAGTACTTC.

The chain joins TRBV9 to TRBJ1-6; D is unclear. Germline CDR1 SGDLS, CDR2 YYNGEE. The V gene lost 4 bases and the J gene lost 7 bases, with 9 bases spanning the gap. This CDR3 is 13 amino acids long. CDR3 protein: CASSSHPNSPLHF. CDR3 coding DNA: TGTGCCAGCAGCTCTCACCCGAATTCACCCCTCCACTTT.

The CDR3 DNA reads TGCAGCGTTGGTTGGACAGGGGGTGAAGCTTTCTTT. Encoded protein: CSVGWTGGEAFF. The rearrangement joins TRBV29-1 to TRBJ1-1; 10 positions match TRBD1. V trimming: 4 bases; J trimming: 7 bases; junction bases outside the gene matches: 3. The CDR3 has 12 amino acids. Germline V gene lookup returns CDR1 SQVTM and CDR2 ANQGSEA. Looking up the rest from reference TRBV29-1 and TRBJ1-1 gives the full variable domain: SAVISQKPSRDICQRGTSLTIQCQVDSQVTMMFWYRQQPGQSLTLIATANQGSEATYESGFVIDKFPISRPNLTFSTLTVSNMSPEDSSIYLCSVGWTGGEAFFGQGTRLTVV.

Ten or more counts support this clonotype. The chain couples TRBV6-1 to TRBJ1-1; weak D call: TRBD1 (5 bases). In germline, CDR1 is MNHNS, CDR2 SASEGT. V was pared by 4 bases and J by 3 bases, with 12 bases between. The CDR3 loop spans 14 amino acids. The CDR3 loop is CASSGSRGYTEAFF. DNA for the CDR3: TGTGCCAGCAGTGGGAGTAGGGGCTACACTGAAGCTTTCTTT.

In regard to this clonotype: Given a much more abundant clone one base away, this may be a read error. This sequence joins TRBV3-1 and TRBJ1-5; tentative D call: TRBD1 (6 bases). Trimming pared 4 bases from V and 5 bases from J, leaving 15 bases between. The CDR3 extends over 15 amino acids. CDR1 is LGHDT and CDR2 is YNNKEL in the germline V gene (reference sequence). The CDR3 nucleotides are TGTGCCAGCAGCCTCGGGGGCAGGGAGGATCAGCCCCAGCATTTT. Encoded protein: CASSLGGREDQPQHF.

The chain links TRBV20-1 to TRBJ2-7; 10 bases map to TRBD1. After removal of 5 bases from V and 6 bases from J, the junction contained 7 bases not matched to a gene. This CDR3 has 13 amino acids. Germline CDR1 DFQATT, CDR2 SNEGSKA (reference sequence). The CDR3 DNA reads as TGCAGTGCTCACCGACAGGGGGCGGGCGAGCAGTACTTC. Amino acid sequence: CSAHRQGAGEQYF.

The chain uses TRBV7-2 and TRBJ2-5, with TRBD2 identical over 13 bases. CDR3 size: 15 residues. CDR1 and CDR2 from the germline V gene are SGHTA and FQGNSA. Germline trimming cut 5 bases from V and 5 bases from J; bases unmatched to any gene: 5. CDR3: CASSPTSGRLETQYF. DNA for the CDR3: TGTGCCAGCAGCCCGACTAGCGGGAGGCTTGAGACCCAGTACTTC.

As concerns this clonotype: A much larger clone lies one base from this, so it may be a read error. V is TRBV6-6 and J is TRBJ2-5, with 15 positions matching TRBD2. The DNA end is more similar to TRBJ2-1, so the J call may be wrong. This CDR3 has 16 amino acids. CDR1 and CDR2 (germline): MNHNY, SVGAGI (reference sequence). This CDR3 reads CASSLGLAGGYDVQFF. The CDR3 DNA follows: TGTGCCAGCAGTTTGGGACTAGCGGGGGGCTATGATGTGCAGTTCTTC.

The CDR3 DNA reads TGTGCCAGCAGTTGGGACAGGGTCGCCGGGGAGCTGTTTTTT. Translation: CASSWDRVAGELFF. This chain uses TRBV6-5 with TRBJ2-2; 9 positions match TRBD1. Germline assignment: CDR1 MNHEY and CDR2 SVGAGI. The length of the CDR3 is 14 residues. The V segment lost 4 bases and the J segment 6 bases; nucleotides outside the gene matches: 3.